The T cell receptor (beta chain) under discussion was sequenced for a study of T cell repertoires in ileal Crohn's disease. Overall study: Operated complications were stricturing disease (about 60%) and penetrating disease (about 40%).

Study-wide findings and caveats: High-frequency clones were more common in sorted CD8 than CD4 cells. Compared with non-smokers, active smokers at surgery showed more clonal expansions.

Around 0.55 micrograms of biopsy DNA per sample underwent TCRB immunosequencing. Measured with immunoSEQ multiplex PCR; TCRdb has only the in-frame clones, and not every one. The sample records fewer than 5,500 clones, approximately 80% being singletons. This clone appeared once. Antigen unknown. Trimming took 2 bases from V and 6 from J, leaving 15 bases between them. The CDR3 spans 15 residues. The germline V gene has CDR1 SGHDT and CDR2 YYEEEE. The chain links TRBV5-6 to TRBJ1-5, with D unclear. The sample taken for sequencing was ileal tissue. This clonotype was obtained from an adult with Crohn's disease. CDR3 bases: TGTGCCAGCAGCTTCTCGGCAACGGGAGGTCAGCCCCAGCATTTT. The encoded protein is CASSFSATGGQPQHF.